The T cell receptor (beta chain) described here comes from a study of radiotherapy plus CTLA-4 blockade in lung cancer. On this clone itself: Its antigen is not known.

Study-wide points: The study found tumor-derived TCR clones expanded in blood after radiotherapy plus ipilimumab.

The CDR3 contains 16 residues. Trimming pared 3 bases from V and 5 bases from J, leaving 20 bases between. Germline assignment: CDR1 MNHNS and CDR2 SASEGT. Sequencing was performed with immunoSEQ multiplex PCR; in TCRdb, only in-frame clones are kept and a portion is missing. The repertoire holds 45,000 to 55,000 clones, with less than 85% as singletons. Ipilimumab CTLA-4 blockade and focal radiation were given to patients with chemo-refractory metastatic non-small-cell lung cancer. This sequence was found in a human donor with non-small cell lung cancer who had stable disease on radiotherapy plus ipilimumab. The sample was peripheral blood, taken from a patient treated with radiotherapy plus ipilimumab. This chain links TRBV6-1 with TRBJ2-7, with D perhaps assigned TRBD1 or TRBD2 (6 bases each). CDR3 sequence (DNA): TGTGCCAGCAGTGACTTCCGGCTTTCGGGGGCGCACGAGCAGTACTTC. It translates to CASSDFRLSGAHEQYF.